Shown below are 24 T cell receptor beta chains from a single sample sequenced in a study of sequential checkpoint blockade in melanoma. Treatment: randomized to nivolumab then ipilimumab (arm A) or the reverse (arm B). Data came from immunoSEQ multiplex PCR; TCRdb stores just in-frame clones and leaves some out. In the table there are approximately 37,000 clones, roughly a third of which are singletons. Specimen: tumor tissue (inferred from file names), collected from a patient given nivolumab and ipilimumab in sequence. These receptors came from a human donor with melanoma.

The chain couples TRBV19 to TRBJ1-2, with 7 bases identical to TRBD1. Per the germline V gene, CDR1 is LNHDA and CDR2 is SQIVND (reference sequence). This CDR3 is built from 13 residues. J was trimmed by 8 bases and V by 8 bases; bases with no gene match: 11. DNA for the CDR3: TGTGCCAGTGACTCACAGGGGATCCAGGGCTACACCTTC. Its translation is CASDSQGIQGYTF.

This clone was seen a handful of times. The genes are TRBV1 and TRBJ1-4; no check of the table's D call, TRBD1, against the DNA was made. TRBV1 is designated a pseudogene. The CDR3 is made up of 15 amino acids. The CDR3: CTSSIRQGANEKLFF. In DNA, the CDR3 is TGCACCAGCAGCATCCGACAGGGGGCAAACGAAAAACTGTTTTTT.

This clone has just a few counts. This rearrangement joins TRBV30 to TRBJ2-7; 11 bases align to TRBD2. The CDR3 runs to 16 residues. Germline CDR1 reads GTSNPN; CDR2 reads SVGIG (reference sequence). The ends lost 3 bases at V and 0 bases at J; junction bases unmatched: 7. The CDR3 loop is CAWRPLSGRASYEQYF. Here the CDR3 DNA reads TGTGCCTGGAGGCCCCTTAGCGGGAGGGCCTCCTACGAGCAGTACTTC.

The J gene is TRBJ2-5, the V gene TRBV7-4; D is unclear. The CDR3 consists of 13 residues. The germline gives CDR1 SGHVT, CDR2 SQSDAQ. Trimming took 6 bases from V and 2 from J, leaving 10 bases between them. The chain's CDR3 is CASSSSPQETQYF. The DNA of the CDR3 is TGTGCCAGCAGTTCCTCCCCGCAAGAGACCCAGTACTTC. The whole variable domain, filled in from reference TRBV7-4 and TRBJ2-5, reads GAGVSQSPRYKVAKRGRDVALRCDSISGHVTLYWYRQTLGQGSEVLTYSQSDAQRDKSGRPSGRFSAERPERSVSTLKIQRTEQGDSAVYLCASSSSPQETQYFGPGTRLLVL.

This clone has more than one count but fewer than ten. This rearrangement joins TRBV15 to TRBJ2-3; TRBD2 matches at 10 bases. V was pared by 4 bases and J by 2 bases, with 9 bases of the junction left unmatched. CDR1 and CDR2 from the germline V gene are LNHNV and YYDKDF (reference sequence). The CDR3 runs to 17 residues. CDR3 sequence: CATSKDRTSGYTDTQYF. In DNA form, the CDR3 reads TGTGCCACCAGCAAAGATAGGACTAGCGGTTACACAGATACGCAGTATTTT.

This chain joins TRBV6-8 and TRBJ1-5; tentative D call: TRBD1 (5 bases). The V end was cut by 5 bases, the J end by 0 bases, with 23 bases between. This CDR3 region has 19 residues. CDR1 is MNHGY, CDR2 SAAAGT, per germline. Here the CDR3 DNA reads TGTGCCAGCAGTGACCGTGGGGTGGGACTGGGTTATAGCAATCAGCCCCAGCATTTT. This translates into CASSDRGVGLGYSNQPQHF.

This clone was seen a few times. The CDR3 is CASSLGQQRLTYEQYF. CDR3 nucleotides: TGTGCCAGCAGTCTCGGACAGCAGAGGCTAACCTACGAGCAGTACTTC. The V and J genes are TRBV6-8 and TRBJ2-7, with D maybe TRBD1 (6 bases). Germline-derived CDR1 and CDR2 are MNHGY and SAAAGT. This CDR3 comprises 16 residues. V lost 5 bases and J lost 2, with 19 bases in between.

This clone was picked up a small number of times. This sequence joins TRBV6-8 and TRBJ2-7, with 11 bases lining up with TRBD2. Trimming took 8 bases from V and 5 from J; bases not matched to a gene: 14. Germline CDR1 is MNHGY and CDR2 is SAAAGT. The CDR3 is 16 residues long. The CDR3 protein is CASHPVVAGGLDEQYF. The CDR3 DNA is TGTGCCAGCCACCCCGTAGTAGCGGGAGGGTTAGACGAGCAGTACTTC.

The chain carries TRBV18 and TRBJ2-3; 8 nucleotides align to TRBD1. The CDR3 runs to 14 residues. CDR1 is KGHSH and CDR2 is LQKENI in the germline V gene. J lost 0 bases, V lost 4 bases, and 0 bases had no gene match. The CDR3 sequence: CASSRQGSTDTQYF. The CDR3 DNA is TGTGCCAGCTCACGACAGGGGAGCACAGATACGCAGTATTTT.

V usage is TRBV5-1 and J usage is TRBJ2-6; D tentatively reads TRBD1 or TRBD2 (5 bases each). The CDR3 is made up of 18 amino acids. Germline V CDR1 and CDR2: SGHRS, YFSETQ. V was clipped by 2 bases and J by 5 bases, with 20 bases between them. The CDR3 reads CASSFEGTDGFRANVLTF. The CDR3, as DNA: TGCGCCAGCAGCTTTGAAGGGACGGATGGGTTTAGGGCCAACGTCCTGACTTTC.

The chain carries TRBV11-3 and TRBJ2-3; 7 bases are shared with TRBD1. The CDR3 sequence is 16 residues long. The germline V gene has CDR1 SGHNT and CDR2 YENEEA. After removal of 0 bases from V and 2 bases from J, the junction contained 5 bases not matched to a gene. In DNA, the CDR3 is TGTGCCAGCAGCTTAGAAATGGGACAGATCACAGATACGCAGTATTTT. This codes for CASSLEMGQITDTQYF.

The gene calls are TRBV19 and TRBJ2-1; 8 positions match TRBD2. The CDR3 consists of 19 residues. Germline trimming cut 3 bases from V and 3 bases from J; bases unmatched to any gene: 16. From germline, CDR1 is LNHDA and CDR2 SQIVND (reference sequence). The chain's CDR3 is CASSIPRGSGTTFYNEQFF. The CDR3 DNA reads TGTGCCAGTAGTATCCCTCGGGGTAGCGGGACTACCTTCTACAATGAGCAGTTCTTC.

The chain couples TRBV9 to TRBJ1-2; D may be TRBD1 (5 bases). Trimming removed 3 bases from V and 5 bases from J, with 11 bases in between. The V gene's germline CDR1 is SGDLS and CDR2 YYNGEE. CDR3 length: 13 residues. Here the CDR3 DNA reads TGTGCCAGCAGCGCCGACAGTTTTTATGGCTACACCTTC. The encoded protein is CASSADSFYGYTF.

V usage is TRBV28 and J usage is TRBJ2-3; D is undetermined. Trimming stripped 2 bases from V and 7 bases from J, with 19 bases between. The CDR3 spans 16 residues. Germline V gene data show CDR1 as MDHEN and CDR2 as SYDVKM. The CDR3 nucleotides are TGTGCCAGCAGTTTAACCCGGTGGACCCGCCCCCATACGCAGTATTTT. It yields the protein CASSLTRWTRPHTQYF. The full variable domain, with the rest looked up from reference TRBV28 and TRBJ2-3, is DVKVTQSSRYLVKRTGEKVFLECVQDMDHENMFWYRQDPGLGLRLIYFSYDVKMKEKGDIPEGYSVSREKKERFSLILESASTNQTSMYLCASSLTRWTRPHTQYFGPGTRLTVL.

This sequence joins TRBV5-1 and TRBJ2-7; 9 bases map to TRBD1. Germline CDR1 reads SGHRS; CDR2 reads YFSETQ. J gave up 3 bases and V 0 bases, and 4 bases lay outside the gene matches. This CDR3 is built from 15 residues. The CDR3 protein is CASSLGGTGIYEQYF. In nucleotides, the CDR3 is TGCGCCAGCAGCTTGGGGGGGACAGGGATCTACGAGCAGTACTTC. Using reference TRBV5-1 and TRBJ2-7 for the parts outside the CDR3, the full variable domain is KAGVTQTPRYLIKTRGQQVTLSCSPISGHRSVSWYQQTPGQGLQFLFEYFSETQRNKGNFPGRFSGRQFSNSRSEMNVSTLELGDSALYLCASSLGGTGIYEQYFGPGTRLTVT.

The sample holds one count of this clone. The chain links TRBV19 to TRBJ2-1, with D perhaps given as TRBD1 or TRBD2 (6 bases each). The V end lost 5 bases, the J end lost 7 bases, and 18 bases lay between the germline ends. This CDR3 spans 15 amino acids. Germline CDR1 and CDR2: LNHDA and SQIVND (reference sequence). The CDR3 reads CASSPGGGWFNEQFF. The CDR3 nucleotides are TGTGCCAGTAGTCCCGGAGGGGGGTGGTTTAATGAGCAGTTCTTC.

The rearrangement joins TRBV29-1 to TRBJ1-4; D is unresolved. CDR3 length: 12 amino acids. Trimming stripped 6 bases from V and 8 bases from J, with 13 bases between. The germline CDR1 and CDR2 sequences are SQVTM and ANQGSEA. The CDR3 loop is CSVSTSGEKLFF. CDR3 bases: TGCAGCGTATCGACGTCGGGGGAAAAACTGTTTTTT. The variable domain in full, completed from reference TRBV29-1 and TRBJ1-4, reads SAVISQKPSRDICQRGTSLTIQCQVDSQVTMMFWYRQQPGQSLTLIATANQGSEATYESGFVIDKFPISRPNLTFSTLTVSNMSPEDSSIYLCSVSTSGEKLFFGSGTQLSVL.

The CDR3 DNA sequence: TGTGCTAGTGGTCGCGATAGCAATCAGCCCCAGCATTTT. The encoded protein is CASGRDSNQPQHF. The rearrangement joins TRBV12-5 to TRBJ1-5; D uncertain. CDR3 size: 13 residues. Germline assignment: CDR1 LGHNT and CDR2 FRNRAP. Trimming removed 5 bases at V and 0 bases at J, with 5 bases between.

The chain couples TRBV15 to TRBJ1-2; no firm D call. The germline V gene encodes CDR1 LNHNV and CDR2 YYDKDF (reference sequence). CDR3 length: 14 residues. V was trimmed by 0 bases and J by 4 bases, leaving 9 bases between them. The CDR3 protein is CATSRDTAGYGYTF. For the CDR3, the DNA is TGTGCCACCAGCAGAGATACGGCGGGCTATGGCTACACCTTC.

The chain joins TRBV28 to TRBJ2-1; 9 nucleotides line up with TRBD1. Trimming at V came to 5 bases and at J to 8 bases, leaving 10 bases not matched to a gene. Germline CDR1 MDHEN, CDR2 SYDVKM. This CDR3 is built from 15 residues. CDR3 nucleotides: TGTGCCAGCAGTAAACCGGGACAGGGCTTGTATGAGCAGTTCTTC. Protein product: CASSKPGQGLYEQFF.

This chain uses TRBV23-1 with TRBJ1-4; 8 nucleotides match TRBD1. TRBV23-1 has ORF status, its function being uncertain. J gave up 8 bases and V 6 bases, and 5 bases lay outside the gene matches. This CDR3 has 13 residues. In nucleotides, the CDR3 is TGCGCCAGCAGAGGACAGGGTACCGAAAAACTGTTTTTT. It yields the protein CASRGQGTEKLFF.

J is TRBJ1-2 and V is TRBV6-8; TRBD1 agrees at 7 bases. The CDR3 sequence is 14 residues long. Germline CDR1 MNHGY, CDR2 SAAAGT. With V trimmed by 5 bases and J by 2 bases, 5 bases remained unmatched. The CDR3 nucleotides are TGTGCCAGCAGTGTCGTACAGGGGAACTATGGCTACACCTTC. Translated, it gives CASSVVQGNYGYTF.

The chain uses TRBV6-8 and TRBJ2-3; 8 bases fit TRBD2. V lost 10 bases, J lost 3 bases, and 18 bases stayed unmatched. The germline V gene encodes CDR1 MNHGY and CDR2 SAAAGT. CDR3 length: 17 residues. CDR3 nucleotide sequence: TGTGCCATCGCAACGACTGACAGCGGGGGACGGACAGATACGCAGTATTTT. The encoded protein is CAIATTDSGGRTDTQYF.

In DNA, the CDR3 is TGTGCCAGTAGTATCCGGGACAGGGGGCCCTTTGAGCCCCAGCATTTT. Translation: CASSIRDRGPFEPQHF. The rearrangement uses TRBV19 and TRBJ1-5, with 12 bases fitting TRBD1. The V gene end was trimmed by 3 bases and the J gene end by 8 bases; junction bases not matched to a gene: 8. The CDR3 is 16 amino acids. The germline V gene encodes CDR1 LNHDA and CDR2 SQIVND (reference sequence).